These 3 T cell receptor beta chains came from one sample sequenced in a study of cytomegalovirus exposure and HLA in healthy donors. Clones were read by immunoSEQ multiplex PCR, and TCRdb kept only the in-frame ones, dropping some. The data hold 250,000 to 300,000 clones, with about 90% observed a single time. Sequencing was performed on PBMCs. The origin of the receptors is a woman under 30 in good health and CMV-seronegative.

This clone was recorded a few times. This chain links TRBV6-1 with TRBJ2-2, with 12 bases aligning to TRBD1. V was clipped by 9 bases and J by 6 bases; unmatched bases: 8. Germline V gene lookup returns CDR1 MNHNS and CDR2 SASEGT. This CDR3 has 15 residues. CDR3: CASDPGQGASGELFF. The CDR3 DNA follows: TGTGCCAGTGACCCGGGACAGGGGGCATCCGGGGAGCTGTTTTTT.

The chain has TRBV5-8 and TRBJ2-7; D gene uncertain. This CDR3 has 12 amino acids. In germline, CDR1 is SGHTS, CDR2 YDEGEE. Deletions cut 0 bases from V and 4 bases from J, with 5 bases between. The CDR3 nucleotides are TGTGCCAGCAGCTTGGTGACATACGAGCAGTACTTC. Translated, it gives CASSLVTYEQYF.

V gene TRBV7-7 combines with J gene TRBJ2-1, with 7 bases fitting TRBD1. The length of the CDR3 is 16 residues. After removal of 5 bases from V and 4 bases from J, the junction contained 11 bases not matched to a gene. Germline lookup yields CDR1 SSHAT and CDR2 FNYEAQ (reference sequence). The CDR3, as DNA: TGTGCCAGCAGCCCGTCCGACAGGGCGCTATACAATGAGCAGTTCTTC. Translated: CASSPSDRALYNEQFF.